This TCR beta chain was captured in a study of human T cells and chemical hapten exposure. As for the study in general: The sensitizing agent was 2% DPC, placed on roughly 2 cm by roughly 2 cm of upper inner arm skin. Per-sample variation in TCR yield stemmed mainly from small pooled library volume differences. Whole-study findings and limits: Relative to controls, expanded TCRs formed significantly more large CDR3 similarity clusters.

This clonotype occurred many times. Its antigen is not identified. Described time point: patch test 1, 2 weeks after DPC sensitization. Stated treatment: therapeutic diphenylcyclopropenone sensitization with weekly scalp DPC. Blood draws came first, before each patch test. The CDR3 is made up of 15 amino acids. J lost 3 bases, V lost 4 bases, and 8 bases had no gene match. Looked up from germline, CDR1 is SGHAT and CDR2 is FQNNGV. TCRdb passed the RACE reads through MiXCR, listing each CDR3 protein once. The sample lists a few hundred thousand distinct CDR3 sequences, approximately 5.1% occurring once. The chain recombines TRBV11-2 with TRBJ1-2, with 7 positions matching TRBD1. The clonotype comes from a woman in her 50s with alopecia areata. Some clones in this sample may be carry-over from other donors' samples. Sequencing used whole blood, obtained in connection with sensitization to the hapten diphenylcyclopropenone (DPC). CDR3 loop: CASSSRLDRDYGYTF. The CDR3 region has the DNA TGTGCCAGCAGCTCGCGATTAGACAGGGACTATGGCTACACCTTC.